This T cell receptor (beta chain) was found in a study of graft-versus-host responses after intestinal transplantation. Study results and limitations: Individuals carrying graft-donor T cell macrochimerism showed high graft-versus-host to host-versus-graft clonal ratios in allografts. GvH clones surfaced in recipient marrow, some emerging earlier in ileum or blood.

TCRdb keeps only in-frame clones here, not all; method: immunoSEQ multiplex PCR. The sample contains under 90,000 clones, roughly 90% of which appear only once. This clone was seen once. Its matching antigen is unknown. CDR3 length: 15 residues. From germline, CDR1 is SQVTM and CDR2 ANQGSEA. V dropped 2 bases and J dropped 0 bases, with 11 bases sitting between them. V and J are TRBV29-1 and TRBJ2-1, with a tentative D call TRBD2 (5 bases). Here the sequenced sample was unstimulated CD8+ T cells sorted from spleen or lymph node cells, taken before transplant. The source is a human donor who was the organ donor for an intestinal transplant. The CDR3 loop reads CSVEYGMSSYNEQFF. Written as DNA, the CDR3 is TGCAGCGTTGAATACGGGATGAGCTCCTACAATGAGCAGTTCTTC.